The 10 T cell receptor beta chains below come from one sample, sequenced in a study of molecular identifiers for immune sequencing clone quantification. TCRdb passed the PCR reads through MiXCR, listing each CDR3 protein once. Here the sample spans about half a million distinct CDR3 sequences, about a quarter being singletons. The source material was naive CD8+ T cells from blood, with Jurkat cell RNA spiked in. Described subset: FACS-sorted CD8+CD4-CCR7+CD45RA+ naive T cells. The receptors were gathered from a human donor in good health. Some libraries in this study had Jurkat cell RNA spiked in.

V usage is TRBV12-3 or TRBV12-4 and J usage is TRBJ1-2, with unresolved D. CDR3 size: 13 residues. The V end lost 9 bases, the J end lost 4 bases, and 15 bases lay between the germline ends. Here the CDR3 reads CARAPGFGYGYTF. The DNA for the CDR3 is TGTGCCAGGGCACCGGGGTTCGGCTATGGCTACACCTTC.

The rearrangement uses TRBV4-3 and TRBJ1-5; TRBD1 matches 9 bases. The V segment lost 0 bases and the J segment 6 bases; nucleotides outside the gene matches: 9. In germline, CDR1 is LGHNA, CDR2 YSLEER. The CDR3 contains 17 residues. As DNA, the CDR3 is TGCGCCAGCAGCCAAGACTCCGTCGGGACAGGGTCTCAGCCCCAGCATTTT. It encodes CASSQDSVGTGSQPQHF.

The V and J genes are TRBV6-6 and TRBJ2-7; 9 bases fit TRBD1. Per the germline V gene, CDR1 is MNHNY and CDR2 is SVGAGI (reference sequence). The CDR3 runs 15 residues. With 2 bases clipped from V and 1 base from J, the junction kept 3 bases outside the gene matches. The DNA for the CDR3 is TGTGCCAGCAGTTACGGGACAGGGAAATCCTACGAGCAGTACTTC. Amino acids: CASSYGTGKSYEQYF.

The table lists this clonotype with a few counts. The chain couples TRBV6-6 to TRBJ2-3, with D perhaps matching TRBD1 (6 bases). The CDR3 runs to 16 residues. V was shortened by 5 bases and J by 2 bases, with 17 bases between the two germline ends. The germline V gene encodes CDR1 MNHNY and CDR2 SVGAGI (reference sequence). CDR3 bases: TGTGCCAGCAGTGCCCTAACAGGGCCCATCACAGATACGCAGTATTTT. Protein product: CASSALTGPITDTQYF.

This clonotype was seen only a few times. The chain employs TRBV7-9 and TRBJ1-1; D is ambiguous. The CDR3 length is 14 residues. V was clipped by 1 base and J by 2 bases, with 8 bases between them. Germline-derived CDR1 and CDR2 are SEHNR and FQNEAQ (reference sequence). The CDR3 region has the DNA TGTGCCAGCAGCTTAGATATCGGAAACACTGAAGCTTTCTTT. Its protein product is CASSLDIGNTEAFF.

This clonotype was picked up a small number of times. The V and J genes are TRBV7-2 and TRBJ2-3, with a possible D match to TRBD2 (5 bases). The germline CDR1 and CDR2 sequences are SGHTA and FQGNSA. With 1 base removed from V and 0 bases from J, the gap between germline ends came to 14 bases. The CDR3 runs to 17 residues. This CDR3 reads CASSLDGVTTSTDTQYF. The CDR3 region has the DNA TGTGCCAGCAGCTTAGACGGTGTGACTACGAGCACAGATACGCAGTATTTT.

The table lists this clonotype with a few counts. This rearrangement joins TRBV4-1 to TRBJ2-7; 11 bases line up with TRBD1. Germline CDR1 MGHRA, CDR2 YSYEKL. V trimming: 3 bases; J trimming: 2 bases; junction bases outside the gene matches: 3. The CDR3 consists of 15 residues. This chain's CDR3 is CASSHPGQGAYEQYF. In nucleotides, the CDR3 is TGCGCCAGCAGCCATCCGGGACAGGGGGCCTACGAGCAGTACTTC.

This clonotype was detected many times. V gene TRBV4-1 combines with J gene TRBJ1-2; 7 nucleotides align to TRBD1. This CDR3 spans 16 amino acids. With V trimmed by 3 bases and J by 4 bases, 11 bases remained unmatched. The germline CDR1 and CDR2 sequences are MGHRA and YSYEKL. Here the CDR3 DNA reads TGCGCCAGCAGCCATGTAACAGGGGCACCCACCTATGGCTACACCTTC. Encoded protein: CASSHVTGAPTYGYTF.

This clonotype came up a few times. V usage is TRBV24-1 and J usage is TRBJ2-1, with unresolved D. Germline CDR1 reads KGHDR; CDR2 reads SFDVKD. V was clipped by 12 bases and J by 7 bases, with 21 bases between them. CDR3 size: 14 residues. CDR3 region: CAGWRPGRYNEQFF. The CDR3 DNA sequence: TGTGCCGGCTGGCGCCCCGGTAGGTATAATGAGCAGTTCTTC.

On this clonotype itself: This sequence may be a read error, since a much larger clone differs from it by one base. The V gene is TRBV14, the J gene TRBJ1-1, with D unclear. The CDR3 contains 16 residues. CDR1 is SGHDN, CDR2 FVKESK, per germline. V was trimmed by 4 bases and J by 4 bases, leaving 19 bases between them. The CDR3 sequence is CASSPEVGRAGTEAFF. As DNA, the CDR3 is TGTGCCAGCAGCCCCGAGGTTGGGCGGGCGGGCACTGAAGCTTTCTTT.